These 2 T cell receptor beta chains originate from one sample sequenced in a study of tumor and adjacent non-tumor tissue in lung cancer (dated by TCRdb to the late 2010s). RNA was isolated from bulk unsorted tissue, and RNA quality was assessed with a NanoDrop ND-1000 and an Agilent 2100. For the normal lung samples, distant non-tumor tissue was collected more than 3 cm away from the tumor edge. The method was multiplex PCR. Sequencing used an Illumina HiSeq 2500. TCRbeta libraries were built by three rounds of nested PCR using primers (Table S4), following protocols modified from ARM-PCR. TCRdb redid the processing of the public reads, applying fastp at Q25 and MiXCR, and retained in-frame beta chains. Rows are unified per CDR3 protein, each entry keeping the most common DNA and genes. This sample gives about 75,000 distinct CDR3 sequences in total; nearly 70% of them show up just once. Of the sample, about 27% falls within the top ten clones.

Sequencing was performed on distant non-tumor lung tissue. These TCRs come from a woman between 45 and 65 years old with non-small cell lung cancer.

As for this clonotype: At one of its ends the junction is not consistent with the germline gene, which may arise from a read error. V and J are TRBV28 and TRBJ1-4; D is unresolved. The CDR3 loop spans 11 amino acids. Germline-derived CDR1 and CDR2 are MDHEN and SYDVKM. The CDR3 region has the DNA TGTGCCGGCAGTACGCAGGAAAAACTGTTTTTT. Protein: CAGSTQEKLFF.

With respect to this clonotype: The junction departs from the called germline gene at one end, perhaps through a read error. This chain connects TRBV28 to TRBJ2-1; 9 bases fit TRBD1. Germline V gene sequence: CDR1 MDHEN, CDR2 SYDVKM. The CDR3 has 18 residues. In DNA, the CDR3 is TGTGTCAGCAGTCTAGACAGGGGGGACTACTGGTCCTACAATGAGCAGTTCTTC. Amino acids: CVSSLDRGDYWSYNEQFF.